The 21 T cell receptor beta chains in this list originate from one sample, sequenced in a study of blood T cell repertoires in COVID-19. TCRdb's table, derived via immunoSEQ multiplex PCR, lists solely in-frame clones and lacks some. The sample has 250,000 to 300,000 clones, roughly 89% seen once. Material: peripheral blood. The receptors shown here come from a woman in her 40s who had recovered from COVID-19.

The V and J genes are TRBV27 and TRBJ2-5; 13 bases match TRBD2. Germline CDR1 reads MNHEY; CDR2 reads SMNVEV (reference sequence). The CDR3 is 16 residues long. The V segment lost 6 bases and the J segment 3 bases; nucleotides outside the gene matches: 7. CDR3 nucleotide sequence: TGTGCCAGCAGCTCGCGTGGACTAGCGGGAGAAGAGACCCAGTACTTC. Amino acid sequence: CASSSRGLAGEETQYF.

The CDR3, as DNA: TGTGCCAGCAGCCAAGAAGGGGTCGCTTCCTACGAGCAGTACTTC. This encodes CASSQEGVASYEQYF. The chain couples TRBV14 to TRBJ2-7; tentatively, D is TRBD1 (5 bases). Germline V lookup: CDR1 SGHDN, CDR2 FVKESK. V shed 0 bases and J shed 1 base, with 10 bases lying between them. The CDR3 has 15 amino acids.

The V and J genes are TRBV19 and TRBJ2-1; a possible D gene is TRBD1 (5 bases). Germline V CDR1 and CDR2: LNHDA, SQIVND (reference sequence). Trimming left V 3 bases short and J 6 bases short, with 15 bases between. The CDR3 is 15 residues long. CDR3 nucleotides: TGTGCCAGTAGTATGTGGGGCCAAAGGCTCAATGAGCAGTTCTTC. Translating it yields CASSMWGQRLNEQFF.

CDR3 loop: CASSLSGGFGTYEQYF. For the CDR3, the DNA is TGTGCCAGCAGTTTATCAGGAGGGTTCGGGACCTACGAGCAGTACTTC. The rearrangement links TRBV27 to TRBJ2-7, with D maybe TRBD2 (6 bases). The germline V gene encodes CDR1 MNHEY and CDR2 SMNVEV (reference sequence). V was clipped by 0 bases and J by 2 bases, with 14 bases between them. CDR3 length: 16 amino acids.

CDR3 sequence: CASSLAGTGSLRGYTF. CDR3 DNA sequence: TGTGCCAGCAGCTTGGCAGGGACAGGCAGTCTTAGAGGCTACACCTTC. This chain joins TRBV5-6 and TRBJ1-2; TRBD1 aligns across 8 bases. CDR3 length: 16 residues. J lost 8 bases, V lost 0 bases, and 12 bases had no gene match. In germline, CDR1 is SGHDT, CDR2 YYEEEE.

The rearrangement joins TRBV7-3 to TRBJ2-1; 7 bases match TRBD2. The J segment lost 8 bases and the V segment lost 1 base, leaving 8 bases of the junction unmatched. The CDR3 is 15 residues long. Germline values: CDR1 SGHTA, CDR2 FQGTGA. This CDR3 reads CASSLNSGPHHEQFF. CDR3 nucleotides: TGTGCCAGCAGCTTAAATAGCGGGCCGCATCATGAGCAGTTCTTC.

The V and J genes are TRBV3-1 (or the pseudogene TRBV3-2) and TRBJ1-1; 8 nucleotides align to TRBD1. The germline V gene has CDR1 LGHDT and CDR2 YNNKEL (reference sequence). CDR3 length equals 14 residues. The J segment lost 2 bases and the V segment lost 4 bases, leaving 3 bases of the junction unmatched. DNA of the CDR3: TGTGCCAGCAGCCCAGGGGGCCCAAACACTGAAGCTTTCTTT. Translated: CASSPGGPNTEAFF.

V is TRBV30 and J is TRBJ1-4; TRBD1 aligns across 7 bases. The germline V gene has CDR1 GTSNPN and CDR2 SVGIG (reference sequence). The CDR3 extends over 16 amino acids. Trimming cost V 0 bases and J 1 base; bases outside gene matches: 5. CDR3 DNA sequence: TGTGCCTGGAGTGTGACAGGGAAGGGAACTAATGAAAAACTGTTTTTT. Protein sequence: CAWSVTGKGTNEKLFF.

The CDR3 loop reads CATSVTGAKYNEQFF. The DNA of the CDR3 is TGTGCCACCAGCGTGACAGGGGCCAAATACAATGAGCAGTTCTTC. The chain uses TRBV15 and TRBJ2-1, with 8 bases lining up with TRBD1. The CDR3 runs to 15 residues. Germline CDR1 reads LNHNV; CDR2 reads YYDKDF (reference sequence). J gave up 4 bases and V 5 bases, and 7 bases lay outside the gene matches.

The rearrangement joins TRBV29-1 to TRBJ2-3; 8 bases are a match to TRBD1. The J segment lost 5 bases and the V segment lost 5 bases, leaving 6 bases of the junction unmatched. This CDR3 has 13 residues. Germline loops: CDR1 SQVTM, CDR2 ANQGSEA. DNA for the CDR3: TGCAGCGTTACAGGGGGAGCTGAAGATACGCAGTATTTT. It is translated as CSVTGGAEDTQYF.

CDR3 region: CASREGTSGSHEQFF. The CDR3, as DNA: TGCGCCAGCAGGGAAGGGACTAGCGGGAGTCATGAGCAGTTCTTC. The rearrangement joins TRBV5-1 to TRBJ2-1; 14 positions agree with TRBD2. The CDR3 sequence is 15 residues long. With 5 bases clipped from V and 8 bases from J, the junction kept 6 bases outside the gene matches. Germline values: CDR1 SGHRS, CDR2 YFSETQ.

The rearrangement links TRBV30 to TRBJ2-1, with TRBD1 matching over 7 bases. V gave up 2 bases and J gave up 5 bases; unmatched junction bases: 6. The CDR3 has 14 residues. Germline CDR1 and CDR2: GTSNPN and SVGIG (reference sequence). CDR3 in DNA: TGTGCCTGGAGTCCCCCAGGGGGTAACAATGAGCAGTTCTTC. Its translation: CAWSPPGGNNEQFF.

The chain joins TRBV7-8 to TRBJ2-7, with TRBD2 matching over 11 bases. The CDR3 is 15 amino acids. Trimming cost V 5 bases and J 3 bases; bases outside gene matches: 6. Looked up from germline, CDR1 is SGHVS and CDR2 is FQNEAQ. CDR3 nucleotide sequence: TGTGCCAGCAGCAGATTAGCGGGAGGGGACTACGAGCAGTACTTC. Encoded protein: CASSRLAGGDYEQYF.

The rearrangement uses TRBV7-8 and TRBJ2-2; D remains ambiguous. Germline CDR1 reads SGHVS; CDR2 reads FQNEAQ. This CDR3 is 14 amino acids long. The germline V and J ends were trimmed by 0 bases and 1 base, with 3 bases remaining between them. In DNA form, the CDR3 reads TGTGCCAGCAGCTTAGCCAGGAACACCGGGGAGCTGTTTTTT. It encodes CASSLARNTGELFF. Supplemented by reference TRBV7-8 and TRBJ2-2, the full variable domain reads GAGVSQSPRYKVAKRGQDVALRCDPISGHVSLFWYQQALGQGPEFLTYFQNEAQLDKSGLPSDRFFAERPEGSVSTLKIQRTQQEDSAVYLCASSLARNTGELFFGEGSRLTVL.

V and J are TRBV6-5 and TRBJ2-2, with D maybe TRBD1 (6 bases). CDR3 length equals 14 residues. V was shortened by 8 bases and J by 6 bases, with 16 bases between the two germline ends. CDR1 is MNHEY and CDR2 is SVGAGI in the germline V gene. Here the CDR3 reads CASLGQGTPGELFF. The CDR3 nucleotides read TGTGCCAGCTTGGGGCAGGGGACCCCCGGGGAGCTGTTTTTT.

The chain recombines TRBV7-9 with TRBJ2-3; 7 bases are a match to TRBD1. The CDR3 spans 14 residues. Germline CDR1 and CDR2: SEHNR and FQNEAQ (reference sequence). Unmatched junction bases numbered 5, after V lost 5 bases and J lost 3 bases. Here the CDR3 DNA reads TGTGCCAGCAGCCAAAGGGACAGTACAGATACGCAGTATTTT. It codes for CASSQRDSTDTQYF.

The J gene is TRBJ2-5, the V gene TRBV10-3; possibly TRBD2 for D (6 bases). The germline V gene encodes CDR1 ENHRY and CDR2 SYGVKD. CDR3 length: 14 residues. With 6 bases removed from V and 5 bases from J, the gap between germline ends came to 16 bases. The CDR3 bases are TGTGCCATCAGCACCGGAGGGCCCTCCGAGACCCAGTACTTC. It translates to CAISTGGPSETQYF.

The chain is built from TRBV5-8 and TRBJ2-2, with D perhaps matching TRBD2 (5 bases). The CDR3 is 14 amino acids. With 4 bases removed from V and 6 bases from J, the gap between germline ends came to 13 bases. Germline V gene lookup returns CDR1 SGHTS and CDR2 YDEGEE. CDR3 protein: CASSSPPRAGELFF. The DNA of the CDR3 is TGTGCCAGCAGCAGTCCGCCGCGGGCCGGGGAGCTGTTTTTT.

This clone was detected only a few times. CDR3 nucleotide sequence: TGTGCCAGCAGCGGGGGACTAGCGGGGGAGACCCAGTACTTC. This codes for CASSGGLAGETQYF. The chain joins TRBV9 to TRBJ2-5, with 13 bases identical to TRBD2. CDR3 length: 14 residues. Germline V gene sequence: CDR1 SGDLS, CDR2 YYNGEE. J lost 5 bases, V lost 3 bases, and 1 base had no gene match.

The genes are TRBV9 and TRBJ1-5; D remains ambiguous. This CDR3 has 14 residues. The germline V and J ends were trimmed by 0 bases and 0 bases, with 4 bases remaining between them. Germline V gives CDR1 SGDLS, CDR2 YYNGEE. The CDR3 spells CASSVGHSNQPQHF. In DNA form, the CDR3 reads TGTGCCAGCAGCGTAGGTCATAGCAATCAGCCCCAGCATTTT.

This chain links TRBV27 with TRBJ2-1; 7 bases are shared with TRBD2. Germline-derived CDR1 and CDR2 are MNHEY and SMNVEV (reference sequence). CDR3 size: 17 residues. Trimming cost V 4 bases and J 5 bases; bases outside gene matches: 14. The CDR3 spells CASSWASGVMGNNEQFF. CDR3 sequence (DNA): TGTGCCAGCAGTTGGGCAAGCGGGGTCATGGGTAACAATGAGCAGTTCTTC.